A selection of T cell receptor gamma chains follows, all from one sample in a study of Vδ1+ human thymocytes. TCRdb redid the clone calls on the multiplex PCR reads with CATT. The repertoire holds more than 35,000 gamma-chain clones, around 20% seen once, with under 2% in the top ten. Source material: Vdelta1+ gamma-delta thymocytes from the thymus. The origin of the receptors is a girl under two years old who had congenital heart surgery. Each CDR3 is given with its conserved first and last residue.

>TRGV2|TRGJP2
CATWDGPEGDWIKTF
>TRGV8|TRGJ1/TRGJ2
CATWTITPYYKKLF
>TRGV9|TRGJ1/TRGJ2
CALREVNYKKLF
>TRGV2|TRGJ1/TRGJ2
CATWDRPRGGQKLF
>TRGV9|TRGJ1/TRGJ2
CALWEVRPYKKLF
>TRGV3|TRGJP2
CATWDRLSDWIKTF
>TRGV9|TRGJ1/TRGJ2
CALWEVRRGKKLF
>TRGV2|TRGJ1/TRGJ2
CATWDGRREKLF
>TRGV4|TRGJ1/TRGJ2
CATWDGVYYYKKLF
>TRGV9|TRGJ1/TRGJ2
CALWEVTSYYKKLF
>TRGV3|TRGJP2
CATWDRPGDWTKTF
>TRGV2|TRGJ1/TRGJ2
CATWDGPKSHYKKLF
>TRGV2|TRGJ1/TRGJ2
CATWDGRENYYKKLF
>TRGV4|TRGJ1/TRGJ2
CATWDGQRGYKKLF
>TRGV8|TRGJ1/TRGJ2
CATWDSSVNKKLF
>TRGV2|TRGJ1/TRGJ2
CATWDVLGYKKLF
>TRGV2|TRGJ1/TRGJ2
CATWDGSPKKKLF
>TRGV9|TRGJ1/TRGJ2
CALWEPGGNYYKKLF
>TRGV9|TRGJ1/TRGJ2
CALWEGRWDYKKLF
>TRGV3|TRGJP
CATWERMGQELGKKIKVF
>TRGV4|TRGJ1/TRGJ2
CATWDANVNYYKKLF
>TRGV9|TRGJ1/TRGJ2
CALWEGKPFFKKLF
>TRGV9|TRGJ1/TRGJ2
CALWEGMAQNYYKKLF
>TRGV4|TRGJ1/TRGJ2
CATWETEKKLF
>TRGV9|TRGJ1/TRGJ2
CALWETYYKKLF
>TRGV3|TRGJ1/TRGJ2
CATWDKEKLF
>TRGV9|TRGJ1/TRGJ2
CALWEVQVRYKKLF
>TRGV9|TRGJ1/TRGJ2
CALWEVQPAKKLF
>TRGV9|TRGJ1/TRGJ2
CALWEAHYYKKLF
>TRGV2|TRGJP2
CATWDRALYSSDWIKTF
>TRGV9|TRGJ1/TRGJ2
CALWEAVYYKKLF
>TRGV9|TRGJ1/TRGJ2
CALWEVDYYKKLF
>TRGV2|TRGJ1/TRGJ2
CATWDGNGGYKKLF
>TRGV3|TRGJ1/TRGJ2
CATWDRLDYKKLF
>TRGV4|TRGJ1/TRGJ2
CATWDGQGSIEKLF